The 32 T cell receptor beta chains below were found in one sample sequenced in a study of blood T cells in healthy people across ages (dated by TCRdb to 2013 to 2016). The library was made by 5' RACE. Reads for this sample came from an Illumina HiSeq 2500. The second PCR ran for about 6 to 12 cycles and used a J-beta primer mix along with a sample-barcoded 5' primer. TCRdb trimmed public reads at Q25 via fastp, called clones via MiXCR and kept in-frame beta chains. Each entry merges the rows of one CDR3 protein and shows their most common DNA and genes. The sample contains 650,000 to 1,000,000 distinct CDR3 sequences, 46% of them found a single time. Together, the top ten hold 15% to 20% of the sample. The sample comprised blood. The receptors derive from a man older than 75 in good health.

This clonotype appeared a few times. The gene calls are TRBV7-3 and TRBJ2-3; tentative D call: TRBD2 (5 bases). V lost 4 bases to trimming and J lost 7 bases, with 9 bases between them. Germline V CDR1 and CDR2: SGHTA, FQGTGA. The CDR3 totals 12 residues. In nucleotides, the CDR3 is TGTGCCAGCAGCTCCGGGGTTTATACGCAGTATTTT. Its protein is CASSSGVYTQYF.

The rearrangement links TRBV3-1 to TRBJ1-4; 8 nucleotides line up with TRBD1. Germline CDR1 LGHDT, CDR2 YNNKEL (reference sequence). The length of the CDR3 is 15 residues. V lost 4 bases, J lost 2 bases, and 3 bases stayed unmatched. The CDR3: CASSPRTGTNEKLFF. The CDR3 DNA reads as TGTGCCAGCAGCCCTCGGACAGGGACTAATGAAAAACTGTTTTTT.

V and J are TRBV20-1 and TRBJ2-7; D gene uncertain. Trimming took off 5 bases at V and 7 bases at J, with 12 bases between the two ends. CDR1 and CDR2 from the germline V gene are DFQATT and SNEGSKA (reference sequence). The CDR3 spans 11 residues. The CDR3 nucleotides read TGCAGTGCTGTTCCGGAACGTGAGCAGTACTTC. Residues: CSAVPEREQYF.

The chain uses TRBV18 and TRBJ2-5; D tentatively fits TRBD1 or TRBD2 (5 bases each). Trimming pared 0 bases from V and 2 bases from J, leaving 25 bases between. CDR1 is KGHSH, CDR2 LQKENI, per germline. The CDR3 runs 20 residues. The CDR3 loop reads CASSPPEVRRLLGAQETQYF. The CDR3, as DNA: TGTGCCAGCTCACCACCGGAGGTTCGCAGGCTCTTAGGGGCTCAAGAGACCCAGTACTTC. Full variable domain (missing parts from reference TRBV18 and TRBJ2-5): NAGVMQNPRHLVRRRGQEARLRCSPMKGHSHVYWYRQLPEEGLKFMVYLQKENIIDESGMPKERFSAEFPKEGPSILRIQQVVRGDSAAYFCASSPPEVRRLLGAQETQYFGPGTRLLVL.

Comment on this clonotype: A much larger clone differs from this one at a single base, so this may be a read error. The chain joins TRBV12-3 or TRBV12-4 to TRBJ2-4, with 8 bases fitting TRBD1. The J call may be mistaken, given a closer DNA end match to TRBJ2-7. The CDR3 totals 14 residues. The chain's CDR3 is CASSPWTGFYEQYF. The CDR3 region has the DNA TGTGCCAGCAGTCCCTGGACAGGGTTCTACGAGCAGTACTTC.

The rearrangement joins TRBV3-1 to TRBJ2-5; D is possibly TRBD2 (5 bases). This CDR3 contains 16 residues. Germline V lookup: CDR1 LGHDT, CDR2 YNNKEL (reference sequence). Deletions cut 0 bases from V and 2 bases from J, with 13 bases between. CDR3 amino acids: CASSQDRGSIQETQYF. Written as DNA, the CDR3 is TGTGCCAGCAGCCAAGATCGGGGTAGCATTCAAGAGACCCAGTACTTC.

The J gene is TRBJ2-3, the V gene TRBV28, with D unresolved. Germline CDR1 and CDR2: MDHEN and SYDVKM. V was clipped by 2 bases and J by 3 bases, with 15 bases between them. The CDR3 has 16 amino acids. The CDR3 is CASSLRVAQRTDTQYF. In nucleotides, the CDR3 is TGTGCCAGCAGTTTACGCGTCGCGCAAAGAACAGATACGCAGTATTTT.

The V call is TRBV5-1, the J call TRBJ2-3; 7 bases map to TRBD2. J lost 3 bases, V lost 2 bases, and 12 bases had no gene match. The germline V gene encodes CDR1 SGHRS and CDR2 YFSETQ. This CDR3 is 17 amino acids long. The CDR3 nucleotides read TGCGCCAGCAGCTTTTCGTCCAAGCGGGATGGGACAGATACGCAGTATTTT. Residues: CASSFSSKRDGTDTQYF.

In its sample, this clonotype was seen a few times. V is TRBV20-1 and J is TRBJ2-7, with TRBD2 identical over 7 bases. The V gene end was trimmed by 6 bases and the J gene end by 4 bases; junction bases not matched to a gene: 12. Per the germline V gene, CDR1 is DFQATT and CDR2 is SNEGSKA (reference sequence). This CDR3 region has 14 residues. Here the CDR3 DNA reads TGCAGTGCGCCAGCGGGACCCCGGGGATACGAGCAGTACTTC. Amino acids: CSAPAGPRGYEQYF.

The table lists this clonotype with many counts. The V call is TRBV20-1, the J call TRBJ2-1; D might be TRBD1 (5 bases). The germline gives CDR1 DFQATT, CDR2 SNEGSKA (reference sequence). V lost 3 bases and J lost 0, with 9 bases in between. The length of the CDR3 is 14 residues. Written as DNA, the CDR3 is TGCAGTGCTAGGCAAGGACACTCCTACAATGAGCAGTTCTTC. Protein product: CSARQGHSYNEQFF.

The DNA for the CDR3 is TGTGCCACCAGTGACGCCAGGAACACCGGGGAGCTGTTTTTT. This encodes CATSDARNTGELFF. This chain links TRBV24-1 with TRBJ2-2; D not resolved. The germline V gene has CDR1 KGHDR and CDR2 SFDVKD. Trimming removed 4 bases from V and 1 base from J, with 6 bases in between. The CDR3 sequence is 14 residues long.

This chain connects TRBV7-2 to TRBJ2-1; D not resolved. The V gene lost 0 bases and the J gene lost 3 bases, with 9 bases spanning the gap. Germline assignment: CDR1 SGHTA and CDR2 FQGNSA. The CDR3 is made up of 15 amino acids. CDR3 DNA sequence: TGTGCCAGCAGCTTAGCGGGTGACATCTACAATGAGCAGTTCTTC. Residues: CASSLAGDIYNEQFF.

V and J are TRBV12-3 or TRBV12-4 and TRBJ2-5; no reliable D call. V was cut by 5 bases and J by 11 bases, with 18 bases left in between. CDR3 size: 13 residues. CDR3 coding DNA: TGTGCCAGCAGTGGGCCAGCCGCCTATGAGCAGTACTTC. This encodes CASSGPAAYEQYF.

This clonotype has only a few counts. The chain combines TRBV29-1 with TRBJ2-7; TRBD2 might be the D (6 bases). The CDR3 is made up of 12 amino acids. Trimming left V 4 bases short and J 5 bases short, with 12 bases between. The V gene's germline CDR1 is SQVTM and CDR2 ANQGSEA. CDR3 in amino acids: CSVVAVNHEQYF. The CDR3 bases are TGCAGCGTTGTAGCGGTAAACCACGAGCAGTACTTC.

This clonotype was recorded at least ten times. The chain links TRBV7-3 to TRBJ1-2; TRBD1 is a possible D gene (6 bases). This CDR3 is 15 amino acids long. Trimming pared 5 bases from V and 4 bases from J, leaving 17 bases between. Per the germline V gene, CDR1 is SGHTA and CDR2 is FQGTGA. CDR3 nucleotide sequence: TGTGCCAGCAGCCCACGGGGGGGCAGGGGCTATGGCTACACCTTC. Amino acid sequence: CASSPRGGRGYGYTF.

CDR3 nucleotides: TGTGCCAGCGCCCGGGGACCCACAGATACGCAGTATTTT. This codes for CASARGPTDTQYF. V usage is TRBV6-5 and J usage is TRBJ2-3; D possibly matches TRBD1 or TRBD2 (5 bases each). CDR3 length: 13 amino acids. Germline V gene sequence: CDR1 MNHEY, CDR2 SVGAGI. Trimming cost V 8 bases and J 2 bases, with 11 bases left between them.

This rearrangement joins TRBV28 to TRBJ2-1; 8 bases fit TRBD2. Trimming cost V 5 bases and J 2 bases; bases outside gene matches: 11. CDR3 size: 17 residues. Germline-derived CDR1 and CDR2 are MDHEN and SYDVKM. The CDR3 spells CASSPLSTSGAYNEQFF. CDR3 nucleotides: TGTGCCAGCAGTCCACTCTCCACTAGCGGAGCCTACAATGAGCAGTTCTTC.

This clonotype was recorded once. The chain joins TRBV7-2 to TRBJ2-7; 12 bases align to TRBD2. Germline CDR1 reads SGHTA; CDR2 reads FQGNSA. Trimming took 5 bases from V and 3 from J; bases not matched to a gene: 11. The CDR3 runs 17 residues. The CDR3 region is CASSPQAPLAGGYEQYF. The CDR3 bases are TGTGCCAGCAGCCCCCAGGCCCCACTAGCGGGAGGCTACGAGCAGTACTTC.

This chain connects TRBV5-5 to TRBJ2-7, with D uncertain. CDR3 size: 11 residues. The V end was cut by 4 bases, the J end by 12 bases, with 14 bases between. Per the germline V gene, CDR1 is SGHKS and CDR2 is YYEKEE (reference sequence). The CDR3 sequence: CASSQGPTSYF. DNA of the CDR3: TGTGCCAGCAGCCAAGGACCTACTTCGTACTTC. Combining the CDR3 with reference TRBV5-5 and TRBJ2-7 gives the whole variable domain DAGVTQSPTHLIKTRGQQVTLRCSPISGHKSVSWYQQVLGQGPQFIFQYYEKEERGRGNFPDRFSARQFPNYSSELNVNALLLGDSALYLCASSQGPTSYFGPGTRLTVT.

The chain couples TRBV7-3 to TRBJ2-5; D remains unclear. The CDR3 is made up of 13 amino acids. Germline values: CDR1 SGHTA, CDR2 FQGTGA. The germline V and J ends were trimmed by 1 base and 11 bases, with 14 bases remaining between them. The DNA of the CDR3 is TGTGCCAGCAGCTTAATTGGTCCGTCTGAGCAGTACTTC. Its translation: CASSLIGPSEQYF.

The V gene is TRBV27, the J gene TRBJ2-1; TRBD2 matches at 10 bases. The CDR3 totals 16 residues. CDR1 is MNHEY, CDR2 SMNVEV, per germline (reference sequence). V was pared by 6 bases and J by 1 base, with 6 bases of the junction left unmatched. This CDR3 reads CASRLLAGASYNEQFF. The CDR3 DNA follows: TGTGCCAGCAGGCTCCTAGCGGGAGCATCCTACAATGAGCAGTTCTTC.

The chain uses TRBV28 and TRBJ2-1; 9 bases align to TRBD2. After removal of 3 bases from V and 0 bases from J, the junction contained 15 bases not matched to a gene. Germline assignment: CDR1 MDHEN and CDR2 SYDVKM. This CDR3 has 20 residues. The CDR3 loop reads CASSFSGGLGLRSSYNEQFF. The CDR3 bases are TGTGCCAGCAGTTTCAGCGGGGGGCTCGGGCTGAGGAGCTCCTACAATGAGCAGTTCTTC. The variable domain in full, with the rest retrieved from reference TRBV28 and TRBJ2-1, is DVKVTQSSRYLVKRTGEKVFLECVQDMDHENMFWYRQDPGLGLRLIYFSYDVKMKEKGDIPEGYSVSREKKERFSLILESASTNQTSMYLCASSFSGGLGLRSSYNEQFFGPGTRLTVL.

CDR3 DNA: TGCAGCGCCGACGGGCAGGACGTGAACTATGGCTACACCTTC. It codes for CSADGQDVNYGYTF. This chain links TRBV29-1 with TRBJ1-2, with D unclear. Germline assignment: CDR1 SQVTM and CDR2 ANQGSEA. V lost 7 bases, J lost 2 bases, and 17 bases lay in between. The CDR3 spans 14 residues.

V is TRBV28 and J is TRBJ2-5; 14 positions match TRBD2. CDR3 length equals 15 residues. Germline CDR1 and CDR2: MDHEN and SYDVKM. Trimming took 6 bases from V and 11 from J; bases not matched to a gene: 11. For the CDR3, the DNA is TGTGCCAGCAGGGGGGGACTAGCGGGAGAGTCTGAGCAGTACTTC. As protein: CASRGGLAGESEQYF.

This clonotype has at least ten counts. The gene calls are TRBV5-1 and TRBJ2-1; perhaps TRBD1 as D (5 bases). Germline CDR1 is SGHRS and CDR2 is YFSETQ. V was clipped by 0 bases and J by 8 bases, with 9 bases between them. The CDR3 length is 13 residues. CDR3 in DNA: TGCGCCAGCAGCTTGGACAGGAACTATGAGCAGTTCTTC. This codes for CASSLDRNYEQFF.

The chain recombines TRBV20-1 with TRBJ2-3, with D hard to call. Germline lookup yields CDR1 DFQATT and CDR2 SNEGSKA (reference sequence). The V gene lost 3 bases and the J gene lost 4 bases, with 14 bases spanning the gap. There are 14 residues in the CDR3. The CDR3 region is CSASIAVLADTQYF. In DNA, the CDR3 is TGCAGTGCTAGTATCGCAGTTCTGGCAGATACGCAGTATTTT.

The chain has TRBV7-2 and TRBJ2-1; no firm D call. The CDR3 spans 16 residues. V was cut by 0 bases and J by 1 base, with 10 bases left in between. CDR1 and CDR2 from the germline V gene are SGHTA and FQGNSA. The chain's CDR3 is CASSLAAVISYNEQFF. The CDR3 region has the DNA TGTGCCAGCAGCTTAGCGGCGGTCATATCCTACAATGAGCAGTTCTTC.

The chain has TRBV25-1 and TRBJ1-2; TRBD1 matches 8 bases. The CDR3 sequence is 12 residues long. Germline trimming cut 8 bases from V and 8 bases from J; bases unmatched to any gene: 7. Germline CDR1 MGHDK, CDR2 SYGVNS. CDR3 sequence: CASALGDRGYTF. As DNA, the CDR3 is TGTGCCAGCGCACTGGGGGACAGGGGCTACACCTTC.

The chain recombines TRBV7-2 with TRBJ1-1; no clear D gene. Trimming stripped 1 base from V and 5 bases from J, with 8 bases between. This CDR3 is built from 13 residues. Germline lookup yields CDR1 SGHTA and CDR2 FQGNSA. Here the CDR3 reads CASSLGPQTEAFF. The CDR3 DNA follows: TGTGCCAGCAGCTTAGGCCCCCAGACTGAAGCTTTCTTT.

The chain has TRBV29-1 and TRBJ2-3; 9 bases agree with TRBD1. CDR1 and CDR2 (germline): SQVTM, ANQGSEA. This CDR3 contains 15 residues. With 2 bases clipped from V and 4 bases from J, the junction kept 7 bases outside the gene matches. The CDR3 is CSVERTGDPPDTQYF. The CDR3 nucleotides read TGCAGCGTTGAAAGGACAGGGGATCCCCCAGATACGCAGTATTTT.

As regards this clonotype: A read error may explain this, as a much larger clone is one base away. V gene TRBV20-1 combines with J gene TRBJ2-3; TRBD1 matches 8 bases. Germline V gene data show CDR1 as DFQATT and CDR2 as SNEGSKA (reference sequence). Trimming took 6 bases from V and 0 from J; bases not matched to a gene: 8. CDR3 length equals 15 residues. The chain's CDR3 is CSASDRGTSTDTQYF. The CDR3 DNA follows: TGCAGTGCGAGCGACAGGGGCACTAGCACAGATACGCAGTATTTT.

This clonotype was detected only a few times. The V gene is TRBV13, the J gene TRBJ2-1; 8 bases line up with TRBD2. CDR1 and CDR2 from the germline V gene are PRHDT and FYEKMQ (reference sequence). V shed 4 bases and J 6 bases; nucleotides not matched to a gene: 8. The length of the CDR3 is 15 residues. CDR3 loop: CASSSLAGTGNEQFF. The CDR3 DNA reads as TGTGCCAGCAGCTCTTTAGCGGGAACGGGCAATGAGCAGTTCTTC.